Described below is a single T cell receptor (beta chain) sequence and its context. Generated by immunoSEQ multiplex PCR, the TCRdb table keeps only in-frame clones and is missing some. The repertoire holds tens of thousands of clones, with roughly 84% as singletons. This sample is drawn from a study of PD-L1 blockade in urothelial cancer. In the study overall: About 90% of the roughly 30 patients were men who had bladder-origin urothelial cancer.

The CDR3 sequence is 15 residues long. J was trimmed by 4 bases and V by 2 bases; bases with no gene match: 4. Germline V lookup: CDR1 SGHTA, CDR2 FQGTGA. The sample was PBMCs, taken around atezolizumab (anti-PD-L1) treatment. The sequence came from a man in his fifties with urothelial cancer. The V call is TRBV7-3, the J call TRBJ2-2, with TRBD2 matching over 7 bases. The CDR3 DNA reads TGTGCCAGCAGCTTAGTGGGAGGGGTCACCGGGGAGCTGTTTTTT. Protein sequence: CASSLVGGVTGELFF.